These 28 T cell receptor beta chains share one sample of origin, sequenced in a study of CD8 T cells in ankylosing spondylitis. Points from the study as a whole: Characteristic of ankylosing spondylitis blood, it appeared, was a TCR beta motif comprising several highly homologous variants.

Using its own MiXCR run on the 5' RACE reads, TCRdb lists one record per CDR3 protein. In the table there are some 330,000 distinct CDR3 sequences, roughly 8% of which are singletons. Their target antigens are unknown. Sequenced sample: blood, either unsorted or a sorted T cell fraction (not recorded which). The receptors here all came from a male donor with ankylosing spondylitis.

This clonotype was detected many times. CDR3 sequence: CASSPSGQGKFVTGELFF. CDR3 DNA: TGCGCCAGCAGCCCCTCGGGACAGGGAAAGTTTGTCACCGGGGAGCTGTTTTTT. The chain couples TRBV5-1 to TRBJ2-2; TRBD1 matches 9 bases. CDR3 length equals 18 residues. V trimming: 4 bases; J trimming: 4 bases; junction bases outside the gene matches: 14. Germline V gene lookup returns CDR1 SGHRS and CDR2 YFSETQ.

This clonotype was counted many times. The CDR3 DNA follows: TGTGCCAGCAGTGAATTGGAGGGGAGTGAAGCTTTCTTT. Amino acids: CASSELEGSEAFF. The rearrangement links TRBV25-1 to TRBJ1-1, with D possibly TRBD1 on 5 matching bases. V was pared by 1 base and J by 7 bases, with 10 bases between. The germline V gene has CDR1 MGHDK and CDR2 SYGVNS. The CDR3 length is 13 residues.

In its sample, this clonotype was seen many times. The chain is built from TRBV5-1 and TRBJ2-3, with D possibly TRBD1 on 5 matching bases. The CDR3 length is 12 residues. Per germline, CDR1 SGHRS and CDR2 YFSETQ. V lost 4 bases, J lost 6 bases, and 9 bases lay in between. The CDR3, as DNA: TGCGCCAGCAGCCCCAGGGTGGATACGCAGTATTTT. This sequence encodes CASSPRVDTQYF.

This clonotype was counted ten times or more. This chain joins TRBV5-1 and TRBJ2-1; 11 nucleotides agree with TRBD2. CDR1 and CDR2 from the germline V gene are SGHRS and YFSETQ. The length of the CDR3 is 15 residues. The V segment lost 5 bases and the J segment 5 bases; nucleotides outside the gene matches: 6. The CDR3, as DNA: TGCGCCAGCAGACCCGGGACTAGCGGCCACAATGAGCAGTTCTTC. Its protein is CASRPGTSGHNEQFF.

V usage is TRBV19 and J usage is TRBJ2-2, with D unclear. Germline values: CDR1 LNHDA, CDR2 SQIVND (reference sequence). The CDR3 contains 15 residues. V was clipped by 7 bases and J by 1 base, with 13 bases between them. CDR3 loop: CASTLGRKNTGELFF. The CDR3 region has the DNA TGTGCCAGTACCCTAGGACGGAAGAACACCGGGGAGCTGTTTTTT.

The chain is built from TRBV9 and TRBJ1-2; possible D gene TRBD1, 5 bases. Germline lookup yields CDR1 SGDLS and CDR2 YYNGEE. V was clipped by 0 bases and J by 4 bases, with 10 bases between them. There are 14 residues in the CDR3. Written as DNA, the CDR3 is TGTGCCAGCAGCGTAGATCACGGGGGCTATGGCTACACCTTC. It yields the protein CASSVDHGGYGYTF.

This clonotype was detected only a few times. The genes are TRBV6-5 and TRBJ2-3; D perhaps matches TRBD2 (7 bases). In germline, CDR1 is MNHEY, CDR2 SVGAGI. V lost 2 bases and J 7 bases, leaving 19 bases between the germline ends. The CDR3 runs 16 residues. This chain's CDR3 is CASSYPPGRGGNTQYF. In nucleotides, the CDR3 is TGTGCCAGCAGTTACCCTCCAGGGAGGGGGGGAAATACGCAGTATTTT.

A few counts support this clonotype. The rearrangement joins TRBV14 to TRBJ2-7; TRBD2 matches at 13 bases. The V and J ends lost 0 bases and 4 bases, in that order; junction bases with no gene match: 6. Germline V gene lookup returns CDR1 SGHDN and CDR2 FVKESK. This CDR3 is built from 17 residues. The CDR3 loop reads CASSQDPGLAGVYEQYF. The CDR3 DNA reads TGTGCCAGCAGCCAAGACCCTGGACTAGCGGGAGTTTACGAGCAGTACTTC.

The CDR3 loop is CASSSHIRWDARQGRRAEAFF. DNA for the CDR3: TGTGCCAGCAGCTCACATATTCGCTGGGACGCGAGACAGGGCCGAAGGGCTGAAGCTTTCTTT. The chain uses TRBV13 and TRBJ1-1; TRBD1 aligns across 7 bases. Germline V gene data show CDR1 as PRHDT and CDR2 as FYEKMQ (reference sequence). Trimming took 4 bases from V and 6 from J; bases not matched to a gene: 29. The CDR3 spans 21 residues.

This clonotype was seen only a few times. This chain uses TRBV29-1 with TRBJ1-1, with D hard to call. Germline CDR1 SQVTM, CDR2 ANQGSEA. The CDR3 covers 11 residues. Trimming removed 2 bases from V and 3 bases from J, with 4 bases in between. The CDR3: CSVELDTEAFF. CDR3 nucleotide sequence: TGCAGCGTTGAACTCGACACTGAAGCTTTCTTT.

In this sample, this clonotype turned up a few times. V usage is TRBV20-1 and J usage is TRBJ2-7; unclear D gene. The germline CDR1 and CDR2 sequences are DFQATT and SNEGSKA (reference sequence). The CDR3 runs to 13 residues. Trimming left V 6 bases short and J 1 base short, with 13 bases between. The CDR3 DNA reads TGCAGTGCCCCCAGGCAGGAATCCTACGAGCAGTACTTC. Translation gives CSAPRQESYEQYF.

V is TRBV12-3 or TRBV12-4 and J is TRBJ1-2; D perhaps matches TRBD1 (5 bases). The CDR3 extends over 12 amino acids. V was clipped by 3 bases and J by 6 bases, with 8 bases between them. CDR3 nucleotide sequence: TGTGCCAGCAGTTTTTCGGGGGATGGCTACACCTTC. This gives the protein CASSFSGDGYTF.

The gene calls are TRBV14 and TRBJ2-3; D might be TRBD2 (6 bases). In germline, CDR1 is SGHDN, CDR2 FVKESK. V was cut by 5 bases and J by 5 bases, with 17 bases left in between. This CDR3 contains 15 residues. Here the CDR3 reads CASSKAAGIVDTQYF. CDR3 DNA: TGTGCCAGCAGCAAAGCGGCGGGAATAGTAGATACGCAGTATTTT.

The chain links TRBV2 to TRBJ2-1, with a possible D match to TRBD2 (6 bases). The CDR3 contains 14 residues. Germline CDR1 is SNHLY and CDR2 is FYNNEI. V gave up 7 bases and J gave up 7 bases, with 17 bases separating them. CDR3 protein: CASKVDGSGNEQFF. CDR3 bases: TGTGCCAGCAAGGTGGACGGGAGTGGGAATGAGCAGTTCTTC.

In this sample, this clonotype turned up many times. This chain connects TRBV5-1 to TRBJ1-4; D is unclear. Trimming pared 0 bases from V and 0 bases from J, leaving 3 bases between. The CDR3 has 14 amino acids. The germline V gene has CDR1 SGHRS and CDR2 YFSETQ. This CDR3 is CASSLEATNEKLFF. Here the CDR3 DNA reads TGCGCCAGCAGCTTGGAAGCAACTAATGAAAAACTGTTTTTT.

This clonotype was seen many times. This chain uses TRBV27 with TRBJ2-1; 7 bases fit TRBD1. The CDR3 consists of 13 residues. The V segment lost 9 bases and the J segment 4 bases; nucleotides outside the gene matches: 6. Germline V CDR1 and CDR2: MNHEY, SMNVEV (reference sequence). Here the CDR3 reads CASTGTAYNEQFF. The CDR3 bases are TGTGCCAGTACCGGGACAGCATACAATGAGCAGTTCTTC.

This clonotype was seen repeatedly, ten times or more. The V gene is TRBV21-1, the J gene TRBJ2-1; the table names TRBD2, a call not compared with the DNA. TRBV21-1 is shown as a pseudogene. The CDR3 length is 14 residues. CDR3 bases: TGTGCCAGCAGGGGAGCGGGAGTCTACAATGAGCAGTTCTTC. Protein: CASRGAGVYNEQFF.

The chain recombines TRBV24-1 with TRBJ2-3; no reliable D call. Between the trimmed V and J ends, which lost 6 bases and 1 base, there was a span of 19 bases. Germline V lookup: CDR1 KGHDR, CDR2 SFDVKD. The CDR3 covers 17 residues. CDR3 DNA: TGTGCCACCAGTCTAAGTCGCGGTCCGCTTCGCACAGATACGCAGTATTTT. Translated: CATSLSRGPLRTDTQYF.

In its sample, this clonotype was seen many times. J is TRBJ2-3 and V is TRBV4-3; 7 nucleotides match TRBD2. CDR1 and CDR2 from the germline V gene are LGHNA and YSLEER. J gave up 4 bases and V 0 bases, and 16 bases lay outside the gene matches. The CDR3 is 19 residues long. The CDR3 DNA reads TGCGCCAGCAGCCAAGAAGGGTCAGCTGGCGGGAGTATCGCAGATACGCAGTATTTT. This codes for CASSQEGSAGGSIADTQYF.

The CDR3: CASSLSGRPGEQYF. The CDR3 region has the DNA TGTGCCAGCAGTCTGAGCGGGAGGCCGGGTGAGCAGTACTTC. The chain employs TRBV12-3 or TRBV12-4 and TRBJ2-7, with 9 positions matching TRBD2. V lost 5 bases, J lost 7 bases, and 9 bases stayed unmatched. This CDR3 comprises 14 residues.

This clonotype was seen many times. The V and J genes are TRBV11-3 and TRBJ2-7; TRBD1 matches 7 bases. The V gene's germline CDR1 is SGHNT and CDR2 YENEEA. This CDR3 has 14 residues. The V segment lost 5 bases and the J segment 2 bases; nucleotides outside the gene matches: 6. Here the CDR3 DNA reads TGTGCCAGCAGCACCCGACAGGGACCCTACGAGCAGTACTTC. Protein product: CASSTRQGPYEQYF.

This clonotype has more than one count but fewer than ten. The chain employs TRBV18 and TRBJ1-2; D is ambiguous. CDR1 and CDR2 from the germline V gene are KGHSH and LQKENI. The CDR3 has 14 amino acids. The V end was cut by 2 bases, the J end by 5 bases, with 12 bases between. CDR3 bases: TGTGCCAGCTCACCAGACCGGGATAGATATGGCTACACCTTC. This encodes CASSPDRDRYGYTF.

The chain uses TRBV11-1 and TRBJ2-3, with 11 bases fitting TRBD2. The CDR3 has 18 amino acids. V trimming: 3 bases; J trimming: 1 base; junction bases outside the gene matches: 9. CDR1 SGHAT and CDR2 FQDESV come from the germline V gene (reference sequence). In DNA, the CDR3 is TGTGCCAGCAGCTTTATAGCGGGAGGGCCGTCGGGCACAGATACGCAGTATTTT. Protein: CASSFIAGGPSGTDTQYF.

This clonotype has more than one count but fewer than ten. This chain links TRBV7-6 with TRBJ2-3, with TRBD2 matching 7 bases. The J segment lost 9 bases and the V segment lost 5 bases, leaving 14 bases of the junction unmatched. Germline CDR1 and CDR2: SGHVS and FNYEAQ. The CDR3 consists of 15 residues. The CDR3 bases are TGTGCCAGCAGCGCCGGAGGGGCGGGAGTTTACACGCAGTATTTT. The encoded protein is CASSAGGAGVYTQYF.

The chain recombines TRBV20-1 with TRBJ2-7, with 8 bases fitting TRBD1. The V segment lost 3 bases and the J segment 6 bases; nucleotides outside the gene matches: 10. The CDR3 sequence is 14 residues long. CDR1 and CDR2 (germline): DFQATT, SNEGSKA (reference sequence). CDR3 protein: CSARGRTGTGEQYF. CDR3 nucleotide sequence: TGCAGTGCTAGGGGCCGGACAGGGACAGGCGAGCAGTACTTC.

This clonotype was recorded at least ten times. The CDR3: CASSLTRLAGYEQYF. DNA of the CDR3: TGTGCCAGCAGTCTAACCCGACTAGCGGGCTACGAGCAGTACTTC. The chain combines TRBV2 with TRBJ2-7; TRBD2 matches at 10 bases. The CDR3 totals 15 residues. Germline V gene sequence: CDR1 SNHLY, CDR2 FYNNEI. The ends lost 5 bases at V and 3 bases at J; junction bases unmatched: 7.

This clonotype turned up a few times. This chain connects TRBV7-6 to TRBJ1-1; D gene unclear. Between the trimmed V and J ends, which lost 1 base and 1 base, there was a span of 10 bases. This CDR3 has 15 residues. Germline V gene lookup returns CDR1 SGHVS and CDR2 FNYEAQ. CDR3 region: CASSLVGPSNTEAFF. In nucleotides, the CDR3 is TGTGCCAGCAGCTTAGTCGGACCGTCGAACACTGAAGCTTTCTTT.

CDR3 amino acids: CASSQEVAAQETQYF. CDR3 DNA sequence: TGTGCCAGCAGCCAAGAGGTGGCAGCGCAAGAGACCCAGTACTTC. The chain recombines TRBV3-1 with TRBJ2-5, with D unresolved. This CDR3 comprises 15 residues. Between the trimmed V and J ends, which lost 0 bases and 2 bases, there was a span of 10 bases. Germline CDR1 reads LGHDT; CDR2 reads YNNKEL (reference sequence).